The 32 T cell receptor beta chains below were found in one sample sequenced in a study of blood T cell repertoires in COVID-19. Sequenced by immunoSEQ multiplex PCR; TCRdb stores in-frame clones only, minus some. This table has tens of thousands of clones, over 80% appearing once. Material for sequencing was peripheral blood. The receptors shown here come from a man aged 50 to 59 with acute or convalescent COVID-19.

This chain links TRBV4-1 with TRBJ1-1; D is ambiguous. Germline-derived CDR1 and CDR2 are MGHRA and YSYEKL. CDR3 length: 14 amino acids. V gave up 1 base and J gave up 1 base, with 7 bases separating them. This chain's CDR3 is CASSQGLANTEAFF. The DNA of the CDR3 is TGCGCCAGCAGCCAAGGGCTTGCGAACACTGAAGCTTTCTTT.

The chain links TRBV15 to TRBJ1-2; D is undetermined. The CDR3 sequence is 15 residues long. Trimming pared 0 bases from V and 6 bases from J, leaving 14 bases between. Germline lookup yields CDR1 LNHNV and CDR2 YYDKDF (reference sequence). The CDR3 spells CATSRDRGIRDGYTF. CDR3 DNA sequence: TGTGCCACCAGCAGAGATAGAGGGATTCGGGATGGCTACACCTTC.

The chain combines TRBV2 with TRBJ2-7; 7 positions match TRBD1. Germline V lookup: CDR1 SNHLY, CDR2 FYNNEI. The CDR3 covers 15 residues. J gave up 7 bases and V 7 bases, and 16 bases lay outside the gene matches. This CDR3 is CASIPPLRGPREQYF. As DNA, the CDR3 is TGTGCCAGCATCCCCCCCCTAAGGGGGCCTCGGGAGCAGTACTTC.

The V call is TRBV6-2 or TRBV6-3, the J call TRBJ2-2; possible D gene TRBD2, 7 bases. Germline CDR1 is MNHEY and CDR2 is SVGEGT. The CDR3 covers 20 residues. Trimming left V 0 bases short and J 2 bases short, with 22 bases between. This CDR3 is CASSYSRGRRVSLNTGELFF. The CDR3 bases are TGTGCCAGCAGTTACTCGCGGGGGCGCCGGGTTTCCTTAAACACCGGGGAGCTGTTTTTT.

The V gene is TRBV3-1 (or the pseudogene TRBV3-2), the J gene TRBJ1-5; the D is unclear. Trimming removed 1 base at V and 7 bases at J, with 8 bases between. The CDR3 totals 13 residues. Looked up from germline, CDR1 is LGHDT and CDR2 is YNNKEL (reference sequence). The DNA of the CDR3 is TGTGCCAGCAGCCAAGCTTCTTTCCAGCCCCAGCATTTT. It codes for CASSQASFQPQHF.

This sequence joins TRBV5-5 and TRBJ1-6, with a weak D call TRBD1 (6 bases). The CDR3 is made up of 16 amino acids. The germline CDR1 and CDR2 sequences are SGHKS and YYEKEE (reference sequence). V shed 3 bases and J shed 7 bases, with 17 bases lying between them. CDR3 bases: TGTGCCAGCAGCTCCAGACAGGCAGGGTACAATTCACCCCTCCACTTT. Residues: CASSSRQAGYNSPLHF.

The V gene is TRBV7-9, the J gene TRBJ2-1, with 8 bases fitting TRBD2. Germline V lookup: CDR1 SEHNR, CDR2 FQNEAQ (reference sequence). The CDR3 is made up of 15 amino acids. Trimming cost V 6 bases and J 5 bases; bases outside gene matches: 9. In DNA, the CDR3 is TGTGCCAGCAGACGGGGGGGTTTTGTCCACAATGAGCAGTTCTTC. This translates into CASRRGGFVHNEQFF.

This clone was recorded once. The genes are TRBV4-2 and TRBJ1-5; 8 nucleotides match TRBD1. Germline loops: CDR1 LGHNA, CDR2 YNFKEQ. J gave up 1 base and V 5 bases, and 4 bases lay outside the gene matches. The CDR3 covers 15 residues. In nucleotides, the CDR3 is TGTGCCAGCAGCAGGGACAGGATCAGCAATCAGCCCCAGCATTTT. Translation: CASSRDRISNQPQHF.

This chain joins TRBV6-5 and TRBJ1-2; perhaps TRBD1 as D (5 bases). The V gene's germline CDR1 is MNHEY and CDR2 SVGAGI. CDR3 length equals 15 residues. V shed 6 bases and J shed 4 bases, with 18 bases lying between them. The CDR3 reads CASSPRGSPGYGYTF. CDR3 nucleotides: TGTGCCAGCAGCCCAAGGGGCAGCCCGGGCTATGGCTACACCTTC.

The V call is TRBV6-5, the J call TRBJ2-5; the D gene is possibly TRBD2 (6 bases). V was trimmed by 4 bases and J by 3 bases, leaving 15 bases between them. CDR3 length: 15 residues. The V gene's germline CDR1 is MNHEY and CDR2 SVGAGI. Here the CDR3 reads CASSFYGTGEETQYF. The CDR3 DNA reads as TGTGCCAGCAGTTTTTACGGGACTGGCGAAGAGACCCAGTACTTC.

Written as DNA, the CDR3 is TGTGCCAGCAGCTCCTTCAAAAGGACTGAACCCTACGAGCAGTACTTC. It specifies CASSSFKRTEPYEQYF. This chain joins TRBV7-9 and TRBJ2-7; D possibly corresponds to TRBD2 (5 bases). Trimming pared 4 bases from V and 2 bases from J, leaving 18 bases between. The germline V gene encodes CDR1 SEHNR and CDR2 FQNEAQ (reference sequence). CDR3 length equals 16 residues.

The chain carries TRBV28 and TRBJ1-4; D unclear. CDR1 and CDR2 from the germline V gene are MDHEN and SYDVKM. This CDR3 is 15 amino acids long. V lost 4 bases to trimming and J lost 0 bases, with 9 bases between them. The CDR3 nucleotides are TGTGCCAGCAGTTCTTATAGTGCAACTAATGAAAAACTGTTTTTT. Translated: CASSSYSATNEKLFF.

This clone was seen more than once but under ten times. The V call is TRBV19, the J call TRBJ2-6; D possibly corresponds to TRBD2 (6 bases). The CDR3 runs 16 residues. V was cut by 4 bases and J by 0 bases, with 10 bases left in between. Germline V gene sequence: CDR1 LNHDA, CDR2 SQIVND (reference sequence). CDR3 protein: CASSTSGSSGANVLTF. The CDR3 coding sequence is TGTGCCAGTAGTACGTCCGGGAGCTCTGGGGCCAACGTCCTGACTTTC.

The chain is built from TRBV24-1 and TRBJ2-3; a possible D gene is TRBD2 (6 bases). There are 15 residues in the CDR3. The V gene's germline CDR1 is KGHDR and CDR2 SFDVKD. The germline V and J ends were trimmed by 7 bases and 5 bases, with 18 bases remaining between them. The CDR3 nucleotides are TGTGCCACCAGCCTGACATCTTCGCGGGGAGATACGCAGTATTTT. It encodes CATSLTSSRGDTQYF.

This chain connects TRBV5-7 to TRBJ1-3; the D is unclear. TRBV5-7 falls under the ORF class, with uncertain function. The CDR3 extends over 17 amino acids. V lost 7 bases to trimming and J lost 0 bases, with 20 bases between them. CDR3 coding DNA: TGTGCCAGCGGGCAGGCCTCCACCTTAAACTCTGGAAACACCATATATTTT. As protein: CASGQASTLNSGNTIYF.

The genes are TRBV9 and TRBJ1-5, with TRBD1 matching over 9 bases. Germline V gene lookup returns CDR1 SGDLS and CDR2 YYNGEE. CDR3 length: 14 residues. The junction had 5 bases not matched to a gene; V was cut back by 3 bases and J by 7 bases. The CDR3 protein is CASSATGGGQPQHF. CDR3 in DNA: TGTGCCAGCAGCGCCACAGGGGGCGGGCAGCCCCAGCATTTT.

This clone turned up a few times. The J gene is TRBJ1-1, the V gene TRBV3-1 (or the pseudogene TRBV3-2), with D unresolved. CDR1 LGHDT and CDR2 YNNKEL come from the germline V gene (reference sequence). The CDR3 covers 14 residues. V gave up 2 bases and J gave up 1 base, with 8 bases separating them. CDR3 coding DNA: TGTGCCAGCAGCCAATGGGCACAGAACACTGAAGCTTTCTTT. Protein product: CASSQWAQNTEAFF.

The chain uses TRBV5-4 and TRBJ1-2, with no clear D. CDR1 and CDR2 (germline): SGHNT, YYREEE (reference sequence). Deletions cut 2 bases from V and 6 bases from J, with 17 bases between. This CDR3 is 15 amino acids long. The CDR3 DNA sequence: TGTGCCAGCAGCTTCTCCTCCGGCAGCGGAGATGGCTACACCTTC. This encodes CASSFSSGSGDGYTF.

The chain joins TRBV14 to TRBJ1-1; 7 bases line up with TRBD1. The CDR3 runs to 15 residues. V dropped 2 bases and J dropped 5; count of bases not matched to a gene: 8. Germline assignment: CDR1 SGHDN and CDR2 FVKESK. The CDR3 DNA reads TGTGCCAGCAGCCAAAGCAGACAGGGCGGAACTGAAGCTTTCTTT. It translates to CASSQSRQGGTEAFF.

This rearrangement joins TRBV27 to TRBJ2-1, with D possibly TRBD2 on 6 matching bases. The CDR3 covers 15 residues. V lost 2 bases and J 0 bases, leaving 8 bases between the germline ends. From germline, CDR1 is MNHEY and CDR2 SMNVEV (reference sequence). Here the CDR3 reads CASSLGGSSYNEQFF. The CDR3 DNA reads as TGTGCCAGCAGTTTAGGGGGGAGCTCCTACAATGAGCAGTTCTTC.

The chain has TRBV7-9 and TRBJ1-3; D is ambiguous. V gave up 4 bases and J gave up 2 bases, with 15 bases separating them. The germline V gene encodes CDR1 SEHNR and CDR2 FQNEAQ (reference sequence). The CDR3 runs 16 residues. DNA for the CDR3: TGTGCCAGCAGCTCCTCGGCGGCCGGGACTGGAAACACCATATATTTT. This gives the protein CASSSSAAGTGNTIYF.

This chain joins TRBV29-1 and TRBJ2-3, with 13 bases identical to TRBD2. From germline, CDR1 is SQVTM and CDR2 ANQGSEA. This CDR3 is 17 amino acids long. V shed 5 bases and J 5 bases; nucleotides not matched to a gene: 13. CDR3 residues: CSVRTSGGQSSLDTQYF. The CDR3 DNA reads TGCAGCGTTCGGACTAGCGGGGGCCAATCGTCTTTAGATACGCAGTATTTT.

The V gene is TRBV4-3, the J gene TRBJ1-1; 8 bases are a match to TRBD1. Germline-derived CDR1 and CDR2 are LGHNA and YSLEER. The CDR3 consists of 16 residues. V gave up 4 bases and J gave up 4 bases; unmatched junction bases: 11. CDR3 in DNA: TGCGCCAGCAGCCCACATGCGGACAGGGACGGCACTGAAGCTTTCTTT. This translates into CASSPHADRDGTEAFF.

This clone was seen just once. V and J are TRBV28 and TRBJ1-2, with 7 bases fitting TRBD1. The length of the CDR3 is 15 residues. The trim removed 3 bases at V and 8 bases at J, leaving 12 bases unmatched. The V gene's germline CDR1 is MDHEN and CDR2 SYDVKM. CDR3 in DNA: TGTGCCAGCAGTTTGGCAAGGGGGCCCAACCCGGGCTACACCTTC. It translates to CASSLARGPNPGYTF.

V and J are TRBV18 and TRBJ1-2, with D perhaps TRBD1 (5 bases). The ends were cut back, 2 bases at V and 7 bases at J, with 11 bases in the middle. This CDR3 has 13 residues. Germline V gives CDR1 KGHSH, CDR2 LQKENI. In nucleotides, the CDR3 is TGTGCCAGCTCACCAGGGGCGGATCTTGGCTACACCTTC. It specifies CASSPGADLGYTF.

The chain joins TRBV6-6 to TRBJ2-5; D is possibly TRBD2 (5 bases). V dropped 2 bases and J dropped 1 base, with 5 bases sitting between them. Germline V gives CDR1 MNHNY, CDR2 SVGAGI (reference sequence). The CDR3 is 13 amino acids. The CDR3, as DNA: TGTGCCAGCAGTTACGCGGGCCAAGAGACCCAGTACTTC. It codes for CASSYAGQETQYF.

As regards this clone: A read error may account for a junction end that differs from germline. The V call is TRBV4-1, the J call TRBJ2-1; TRBD1 agrees at 7 bases. The CDR3 runs 15 residues. Germline V lookup: CDR1 MGHRA, CDR2 YSYEKL. CDR3 protein: CASSEDRVKIDEQFF. As DNA, the CDR3 is TGCGCCAGCAGCGAAGACAGGGTAAAGATCGATGAGCAGTTCTTC.

The genes are TRBV15 and TRBJ2-1; D remains ambiguous. V was shortened by 7 bases and J by 0 bases, with 16 bases between the two germline ends. This CDR3 region has 16 residues. CDR1 LNHNV and CDR2 YYDKDF come from the germline V gene (reference sequence). The CDR3 DNA sequence: TGTGCCACCAATAACCTCGATCCTAGCTCCTACAATGAGCAGTTCTTC. This sequence encodes CATNNLDPSSYNEQFF.

The chain joins TRBV5-5 to TRBJ1-2, with a weak D call TRBD1 (5 bases). V lost 6 bases to trimming and J lost 4 bases, with 16 bases between them. CDR3 length equals 14 residues. Germline V gives CDR1 SGHKS, CDR2 YYEKEE (reference sequence). The DNA for the CDR3 is TGTGCCAGCATGGAGGGGCAGGGAGGCTATGGCTACACCTTC. Its translation is CASMEGQGGYGYTF.

In this sample, this clone turned up a few times. This chain links TRBV7-9 with TRBJ1-2; tentatively, D is TRBD1 (5 bases). The germline CDR1 and CDR2 sequences are SEHNR and FQNEAQ (reference sequence). With 5 bases removed from V and 1 base from J, the gap between germline ends came to 11 bases. The CDR3 loop spans 14 amino acids. The CDR3 DNA follows: TGTGCCAGCAGCCCAGGGTCGGGTAACTATGGCTACACCTTC. It encodes CASSPGSGNYGYTF. Combining the CDR3 with reference TRBV7-9 and TRBJ1-2 gives the whole variable domain DTGVSQNPRHKITKRGQNVTFRCDPISEHNRLYWYRQTLGQGPEFLTYFQNEAQLEKSRLLSDRFSAERPKGSFSTLEIQRTEQGDSAMYLCASSPGSGNYGYTFGSGTRLTVV.

The chain combines TRBV7-3 with TRBJ1-1, with D maybe TRBD1 (6 bases). The CDR3 consists of 14 residues. Germline V gene data show CDR1 as SGHTA and CDR2 as FQGTGA. Trimming shortened V by 1 base and J by 5 bases, and 11 bases separated the two germline ends. CDR3 sequence: CASSLMDRSTEAFF. CDR3 coding DNA: TGTGCCAGCAGCTTAATGGACAGAAGTACTGAAGCTTTCTTT.

V is TRBV27 and J is TRBJ2-7, with D possibly being TRBD1 (6 bases). Trimming stripped 5 bases from V and 2 bases from J, with 13 bases between. Germline CDR1 and CDR2: MNHEY and SMNVEV (reference sequence). This CDR3 is built from 14 residues. The CDR3 loop is CASSRDKAPYEQYF. The CDR3 bases are TGTGCCAGCAGTAGGGACAAGGCCCCCTACGAGCAGTACTTC.